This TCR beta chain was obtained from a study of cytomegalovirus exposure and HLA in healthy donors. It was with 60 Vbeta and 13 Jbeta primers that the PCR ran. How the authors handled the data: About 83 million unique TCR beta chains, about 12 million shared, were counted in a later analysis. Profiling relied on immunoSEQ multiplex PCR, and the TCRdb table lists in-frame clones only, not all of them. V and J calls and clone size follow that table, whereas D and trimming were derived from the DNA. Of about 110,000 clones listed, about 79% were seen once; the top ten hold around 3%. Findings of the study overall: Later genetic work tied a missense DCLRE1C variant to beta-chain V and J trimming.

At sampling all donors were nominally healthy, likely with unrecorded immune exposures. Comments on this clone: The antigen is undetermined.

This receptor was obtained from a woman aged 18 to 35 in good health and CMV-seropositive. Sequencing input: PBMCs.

The CDR3 is CASSIDGQLYEQYF. In DNA form, the CDR3 reads TGTGCCAGTAGTATAGATGGACAGCTTTACGAGCAGTACTTC. This chain links TRBV19 with TRBJ2-7; D perhaps matches TRBD1 (6 bases). Germline CDR1 is LNHDA and CDR2 is SQIVND (reference sequence). The CDR3 covers 14 residues. V was cut by 0 bases and J by 4 bases, with 10 bases left in between.